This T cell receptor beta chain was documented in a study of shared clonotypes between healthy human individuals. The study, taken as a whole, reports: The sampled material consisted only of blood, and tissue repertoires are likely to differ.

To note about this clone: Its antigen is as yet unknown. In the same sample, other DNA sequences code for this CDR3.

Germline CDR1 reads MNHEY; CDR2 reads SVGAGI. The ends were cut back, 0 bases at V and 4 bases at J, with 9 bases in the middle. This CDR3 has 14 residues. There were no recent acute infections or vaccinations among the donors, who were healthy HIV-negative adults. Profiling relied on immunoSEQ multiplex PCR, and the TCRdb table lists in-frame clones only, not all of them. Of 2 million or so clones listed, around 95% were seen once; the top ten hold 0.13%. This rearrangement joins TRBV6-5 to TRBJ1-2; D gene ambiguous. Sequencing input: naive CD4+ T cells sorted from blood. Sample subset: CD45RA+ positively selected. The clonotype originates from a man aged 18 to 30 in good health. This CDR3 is CASSYSRGPYGYTF. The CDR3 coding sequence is TGTGCCAGCAGTTACTCGAGAGGGCCCTATGGCTACACCTTC.